In this sample, the clone carrying this TCR beta chain turned up once. This record belongs to a study of shared clonotypes between healthy human individuals. The junction had 14 bases not matched to a gene; V was cut back by 6 bases and J by 4 bases. The CDR3 consists of 17 residues. The germline V gene encodes CDR1 SNHLY and CDR2 FYNNEI. TCRdb keeps only in-frame clones here, not all; method: immunoSEQ multiplex PCR. Here the sample spans over a million clones, roughly 96% being singletons. The rearrangement uses TRBV2 and TRBJ2-3; 9 positions match TRBD2. What was sequenced was naive CD4+ T cells sorted from blood. Specified subset: CD45RA+ positively selected. The sequence came from a man aged 25-45 years in good health. DNA for the CDR3: TGTGCCAGCAGCGAGACTAGCGGTTGGGGCTCAGCAGATACGCAGTATTTT. This sequence encodes CASSETSGWGSADTQYF.